The TCR beta chain described here comes from a study of type 1 regulatory T cells. In the study overall: This in vitro CD4 product, T-allo10, is enriched for Tr1 cells and alloantigen-specific.

TCRdb redid the calling of the reads with MiXCR, one entry per CDR3 protein. The sample shows 25,000 or so distinct CDR3 sequences, roughly 72% of them seen only once. Only a few counts were recorded for this clonotype. Its specificity is unknown. V lost 3 bases to trimming and J lost 3 bases; unmatched junction nucleotides: 2. The CDR3 is made up of 13 amino acids. Germline V gene data show CDR1 as DFQATT and CDR2 as SNEGSKA (reference sequence). T-allo10 cells from the graft donor were described as anergic, host-alloantigen-specific, and alloantigen-specific suppressors. V and J are TRBV20-1 and TRBJ2-1, with 7 positions matching TRBD1. Sequenced sample: cultured T cells, either the whole culture or a sorted T cell fraction (not recorded which). Sample subset: Tr1-enriched cell product generated in vitro against host alloantigens. The receptor was derived from a human donor in good health. CDR3 in DNA: TGCAGTGCTAGGGGACAGTTCTACAATGAGCAGTTCTTC. The encoded protein is CSARGQFYNEQFF.